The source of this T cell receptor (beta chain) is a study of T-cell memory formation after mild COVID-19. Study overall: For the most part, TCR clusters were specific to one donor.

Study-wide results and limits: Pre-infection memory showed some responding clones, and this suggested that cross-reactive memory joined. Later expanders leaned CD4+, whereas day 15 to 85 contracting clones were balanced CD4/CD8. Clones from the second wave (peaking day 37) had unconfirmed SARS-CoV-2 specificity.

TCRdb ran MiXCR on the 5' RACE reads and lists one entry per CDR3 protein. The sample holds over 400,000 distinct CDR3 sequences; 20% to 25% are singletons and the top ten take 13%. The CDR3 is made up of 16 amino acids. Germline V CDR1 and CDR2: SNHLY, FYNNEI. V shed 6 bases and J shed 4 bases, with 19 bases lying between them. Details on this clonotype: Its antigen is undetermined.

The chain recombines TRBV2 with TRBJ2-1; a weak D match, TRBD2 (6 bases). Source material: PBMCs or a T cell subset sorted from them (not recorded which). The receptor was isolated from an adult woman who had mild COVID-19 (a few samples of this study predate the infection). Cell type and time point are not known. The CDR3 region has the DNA TGTGCCAGCAGGAAAACTAGTGCGGGACTTTACAATGAGCAGTTCTTC. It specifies CASRKTSAGLYNEQFF. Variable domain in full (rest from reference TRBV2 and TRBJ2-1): EPEVTQTPSHQVTQMGQEVILRCVPISNHLYFYWYRQILGQKVEFLVSFYNNEISEKSEIFDDQFSVERPDGSNFTLKIRSTKLEDSAMYFCASRKTSAGLYNEQFFGPGTRLTVL.